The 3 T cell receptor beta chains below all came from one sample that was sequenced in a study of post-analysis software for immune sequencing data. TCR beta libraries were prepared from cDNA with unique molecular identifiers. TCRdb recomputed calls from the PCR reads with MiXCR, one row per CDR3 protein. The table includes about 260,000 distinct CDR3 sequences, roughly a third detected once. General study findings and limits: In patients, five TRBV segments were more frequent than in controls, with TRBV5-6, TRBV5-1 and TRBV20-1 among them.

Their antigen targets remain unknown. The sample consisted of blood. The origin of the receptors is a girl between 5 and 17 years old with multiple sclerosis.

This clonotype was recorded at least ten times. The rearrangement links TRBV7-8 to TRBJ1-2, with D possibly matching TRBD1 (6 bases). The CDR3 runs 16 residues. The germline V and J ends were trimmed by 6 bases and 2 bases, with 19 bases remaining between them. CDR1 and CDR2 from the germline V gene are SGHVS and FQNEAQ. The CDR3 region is CASSLRGAVGNYGYTF. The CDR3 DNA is TGTGCCAGCAGTCTTAGGGGGGCAGTCGGAAACTATGGCTACACCTTC.

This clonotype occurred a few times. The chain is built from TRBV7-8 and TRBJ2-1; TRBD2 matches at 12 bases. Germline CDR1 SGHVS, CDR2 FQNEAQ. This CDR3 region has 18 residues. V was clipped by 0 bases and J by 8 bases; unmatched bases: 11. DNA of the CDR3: TGTGCCAGCAGCTTAGCGTGGGAGAGACTAGCGGGAGTTGATGAGCAGTTCTTC. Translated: CASSLAWERLAGVDEQFF.

In DNA form, the CDR3 reads TGTGCCATCAGTGCGGGACTAGCGGCTTACAATGAGCAGTTCTTC. This codes for CAISAGLAAYNEQFF. The gene calls are TRBV10-3 and TRBJ2-1; 11 bases align to TRBD2. The ends lost 4 bases at V and 4 bases at J; junction bases unmatched: 3. Germline V gene data show CDR1 as ENHRY and CDR2 as SYGVKD. This CDR3 region has 15 residues.